The clone carrying this TCR beta chain has only a few counts. Its antigen is unidentified. This entry comes from a study of a mutant IDH1 vaccine in newly diagnosed glioma. Study in general: Those enrolled had earlier been treated with radiotherapy, temozolomide, or both, mostly both.

The data were produced by immunoSEQ multiplex PCR, yet TCRdb's version contains in-frame clones alone and is incomplete. The table has about 44,000 clones, around 93% seen once; the top ten hold over 3.5%. Sample time point: week 23, last vaccination. A single vaccine dose contained 300 ug of mutant IDH1 20-mer peptide, and topical imiquimod was used with it. The germline gives CDR1 SQVTM, CDR2 ANQGSEA. This CDR3 is 13 amino acids long. V was trimmed by 7 bases and J by 5 bases, leaving 18 bases between them. The sample consisted of PBMCs, taken from a glioma patient whose treatment included an IDH1 peptide vaccine. This clonotype originated in a man aged 50 or older with glioma. This chain joins TRBV29-1 and TRBJ2-7; tentatively, D is TRBD1 (5 bases). In nucleotides, the CDR3 is TGCAGCGCCGGATTTGGAAGGGGAAACGAGCAGTACTTC. It is translated as CSAGFGRGNEQYF.